This is a list of T cell receptor beta chains from one sample in a study of blood T cell repertoires in COVID-19. Data came from immunoSEQ multiplex PCR; TCRdb stores just in-frame clones and leaves some out. The repertoire holds around 440,000 clones, about 91% seen once, with roughly 12% in the top ten. Sequencing was carried out using peripheral blood. The source is a woman aged 45-60 years with COVID-19, enrolled during active disease. Both conserved end residues are part of each CDR3. D genes are given only for firm matches. Clone size appears in some rows only: once, few, many, or a class for an expanded clone.

J gene,D gene,V gene,clone size,CDR3 DNA,CDR3 protein
TRBJ2-5,TRBD2,TRBV7-8,NA,TGTGCCAGCAGCCTGTTCGGGGGGGCCGTGGAGACCCAGTACTTC,CASSLFGGAVETQYF
TRBJ2-7,NA,TRBV4-1,NA,TGCGCCAGCAGCCGCTTTACAGGTCGCAACCCTGCCGAGCAGTACTTC,CASSRFTGRNPAEQYF
TRBJ1-2,NA,TRBV3-1/TRBV3-2,NA,TGTGCCAGCAGCCAAGCGAACGGTGGCTACACCTTC,CASSQANGGYTF
TRBJ2-2,TRBD2,TRBV12-5,NA,TGTGCTAGTGGCCCAGCGGGGGAGAACACCGGGGAGCTGTTTTTT,CASGPAGENTGELFF
TRBJ1-2,NA,TRBV7-9,NA,TGTGCCAGCAGCTTAGGGGGCAGGGCCTATGGCTACACCTTC,CASSLGGRAYGYTF
TRBJ1-2,NA,TRBV27,NA,TGTGCCAGCAGTTTACAGGGGTGGGGCGGTACTAACTATGGCTACACCTTC,CASSLQGWGGTNYGYTF
TRBJ1-1,TRBD1,TRBV6-5,NA,TGTGCCAGCAGTTACACACCAGGGGGTATGGGTACTGAAGCTTTCTTT,CASSYTPGGMGTEAFF
TRBJ2-2,TRBD1,TRBV10-3,NA,TGTGCCATCAGTGTGACAGGGGACGACGGGGAACTGTTTTTT,CAISVTGDDGELFF
TRBJ2-1,TRBD2,TRBV4-1,NA,TGCGCCAGCAGCCAAGGACTAGCGGGGGGGTATGGCTCCTACAATGAGCAGTTCTTC,CASSQGLAGGYGSYNEQFF
TRBJ2-3,NA,TRBV7-9,once,TGTGCCAGCAGCCCTGGGGGCTACACAGATACGCAGTATTTT,CASSPGGYTDTQYF
TRBJ1-1,NA,TRBV5-1,NA,TGCGCCAGCAGCCCAGGGCAGGGGTTGGCTGAAGCTTTCTTT,CASSPGQGLAEAFF
TRBJ1-2,NA,TRBV20-1,NA,TGCAGTGCTAGTCCAGGGGTTGTAGGTGGCTACACCTTC,CSASPGVVGGYTF
TRBJ2-3,TRBD1,TRBV9,NA,TGTGCCAGCAGCGTAGGGACAGGGAGAGATACGCAGTATTTT,CASSVGTGRDTQYF
TRBJ2-6,NA,TRBV12-5,once,TGTGCTAGTGGCAAAACTACAGGGTTTGGGGCCAACGTCCTGACTTTC,CASGKTTGFGANVLTF
TRBJ1-1,NA,TRBV20-1,NA,TGCAGTGCTATTTTCCCCATTGAAGCTTTCTTT,CSAIFPIEAFF
TRBJ1-5,NA,TRBV5-3,NA,TGTGCCAGAAGCTTGGTTAGAAGCCCCGTAATGCCCCAGCATTTT,CARSLVRSPVMPQHF
TRBJ2-1,NA,TRBV5-4,NA,TGTGCCAGCAGCCGGGACTCCTACAATGAGCAGTTCTTC,CASSRDSYNEQFF
TRBJ2-2,NA,TRBV29-1,NA,TGCAGCGTTGTCAGTCCAGGGGAATCCCGCGGGGAGCTGTTTTTT,CSVVSPGESRGELFF
TRBJ1-1,NA,TRBV3-1/TRBV3-2,NA,TGTGCCAGCAGCATCCGCTTGGGAGGGACGAACACTGAAGCTTTCTTT,CASSIRLGGTNTEAFF
TRBJ2-7,NA,TRBV3-1/TRBV3-2,NA,TGTGCCAGCAGCCAAGATCGAGGAAATCAGCAGTACTTC,CASSQDRGNQQYF
TRBJ2-1,NA,TRBV6-4,NA,TGTGCCAGCAGTGAAGGGCAGGGGCTTTGGGATGAGCAGTTCTTC,CASSEGQGLWDEQFF
TRBJ1-6,TRBD1,TRBV2,NA,TGTGCCAGCAGGCGACAGGGCTCCTATAATTCACCCCTCCACTTT,CASRRQGSYNSPLHF
TRBJ2-1,NA,TRBV12-3/TRBV12-4,NA,TGTGCCAGCAGGAGAGACACCTACAATGAGCAGTTCTTC,CASRRDTYNEQFF
TRBJ2-2,NA,TRBV24-1,NA,TGTGCCACCAGTGAACATGCGAACACCGGGGAGCTGTTTTTT,CATSEHANTGELFF
TRBJ2-2,NA,TRBV6-5,NA,TGTGCCAGCAGTTCCGTACACGCCGGGGAGCTGTTTTTT,CASSSVHAGELFF
TRBJ2-3,NA,TRBV6-6,NA,TGTGCCAGCAGTTACCCTTATGAACAGGGAACAGATACGCAGTATTTT,CASSYPYEQGTDTQYF
TRBJ2-1,TRBD1,TRBV7-2,NA,TGTGCCAGCAGCCTCGGACAGGGCGTCGATGAGCAGTTCTTC,CASSLGQGVDEQFF
TRBJ2-1,NA,TRBV6-5,NA,TGTGCCAGCAGTTACCCGGACAGTAACAATGAGCAGTTCTTC,CASSYPDSNNEQFF
TRBJ2-1,NA,TRBV9,NA,TGTGCCAGCAGCGTAGGACTAGAACGCATTCCACTATTGGTTTACAATGAGCAGTTCTTC,CASSVGLERIPLLVYNEQFF
TRBJ2-1,NA,TRBV24-1,NA,TGTGCCACCAGTGATTCCAACTCCTTTCCCCTAGAGCAGTTCTTC,CATSDSNSFPLEQFF
TRBJ1-1,NA,TRBV28,NA,TGTGCCAGCAGCCGGTTCGTTCGGTCAGCGGGAGGAGCTTTCTTT,CASSRFVRSAGGAFF
TRBJ1-6,NA,TRBV7-2,once,TGTGCCAGCAGCTCCAGGGGAAATAATTCACCCCTCCACTTT,CASSSRGNNSPLHF
TRBJ2-7,TRBD2,TRBV19,NA,TGTGCCAGTAGTATAGTCGCACTAGCGGGGGCCGAGCAGTACTTC,CASSIVALAGAEQYF
TRBJ1-1,NA,TRBV4-2,NA,TGTGCCAGCAGCCGACAGACAGGACCGAACGTGGAAAACACTGAAGCTTTCTTT,CASSRQTGPNVENTEAFF
TRBJ2-1,NA,TRBV4-2,NA,TGTGCCAGCAGCCAAGGGGGTAGCGGTATAAACAATGAGCAGTTCTTC,CASSQGGSGINNEQFF
TRBJ1-1,NA,TRBV19,NA,TGTGCCAGTAGTGCGAATAGACAGGTCAACACTGAAGCTTTCTTT,CASSANRQVNTEAFF
TRBJ2-3,TRBD1,TRBV24-1,NA,TGTGCCACCAGTGATCTGACAGGGAAGCAGTATTTT,CATSDLTGKQYF
TRBJ2-3,NA,TRBV5-1,once,TGCGCCAGCAGCCCGCGGGGCCAAATTTCAGATACGCAGTATTTT,CASSPRGQISDTQYF
TRBJ2-5,NA,TRBV7-6,NA,TGTGCCAGCAGCTTAGATCCGGGTTTCCAAGAGACCCAGTACTTC,CASSLDPGFQETQYF
TRBJ2-1,TRBD1,TRBV30,NA,TGTGCCTGGAGTGCCGGGACAGGAGGCTACAATGAGCAGTTCTTC,CAWSAGTGGYNEQFF
TRBJ2-5,NA,TRBV3-1/TRBV3-2,NA,TGTGCCAGCAGCCAAGATTCAGTCCAAGAGACCCAGTACTTC,CASSQDSVQETQYF
TRBJ2-3,NA,TRBV9,NA,TGTGCCAGCAGCGTAGCAGGGGCAAAGACAGATACGCAGTATTTT,CASSVAGAKTDTQYF
TRBJ1-1,TRBD1,TRBV9,NA,TGTGCCAGCAGCGAGTGGACAGGAGAGAACACTGAAGCTTTCTTT,CASSEWTGENTEAFF
TRBJ2-1,TRBD1,TRBV6-5,NA,TGTGCCAGCAGTTCCCCGGGACAGGGGAATGGTGAGCAGTTCTTC,CASSSPGQGNGEQFF
TRBJ1-2,NA,TRBV5-6,NA,TGTGCCAGCAGCTCCGGTGAGGGCTATGGCTACACCTTC,CASSSGEGYGYTF
TRBJ1-5,NA,TRBV6-5,NA,TGTGCCAGCAGTCAGGGAAGCAATCAGCCCCAGCATTTT,CASSQGSNQPQHF